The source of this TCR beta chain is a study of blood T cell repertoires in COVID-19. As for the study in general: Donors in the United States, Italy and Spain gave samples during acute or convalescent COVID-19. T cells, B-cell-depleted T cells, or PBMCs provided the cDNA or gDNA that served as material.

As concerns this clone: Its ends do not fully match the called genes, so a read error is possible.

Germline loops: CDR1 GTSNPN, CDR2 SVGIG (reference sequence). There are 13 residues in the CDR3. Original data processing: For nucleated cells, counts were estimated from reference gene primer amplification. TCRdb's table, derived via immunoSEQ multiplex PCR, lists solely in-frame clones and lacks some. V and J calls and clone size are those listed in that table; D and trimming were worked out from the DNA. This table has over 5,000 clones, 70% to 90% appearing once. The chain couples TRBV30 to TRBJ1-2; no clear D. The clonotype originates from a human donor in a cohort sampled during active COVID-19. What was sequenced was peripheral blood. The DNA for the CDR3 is TGTGCCGGGAGACTTCCCCCAGAGGGTGGCTACACCTTC. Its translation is CAGRLPPEGGYTF.